The 28 T cell receptor beta chains below all came from one sample that was sequenced in a study of T cell changes during pregnancy in multiple sclerosis. Clones were read by immunoSEQ multiplex PCR, and TCRdb kept only the in-frame ones, dropping some. The sample lists about 40,000 clones; 90% were seen once. The sequencing used CD4+ T cells from peripheral blood mononuclear cells, collected in the third trimester of pregnancy. Source of these receptors: a female donor with multiple sclerosis, enrolled in a pregnancy study.

The chain joins TRBV19 to TRBJ2-1; 7 bases match TRBD2. V was pared by 1 base and J by 8 bases, with 2 bases of the junction left unmatched. In germline, CDR1 is LNHDA, CDR2 SQIVND (reference sequence). The length of the CDR3 is 13 residues. The CDR3 protein is CASSIGEGYEQFF. The DNA for the CDR3 is TGTGCCAGTAGTATAGGGGAGGGGTATGAGCAGTTCTTC. The variable domain in full, completed from reference TRBV19 and TRBJ2-1, reads DGGITQSPKYLFRKEGQNVTLSCEQNLNHDAMYWYRQDPGQGLRLIYYSQIVNDFQKGDIAEGYSVSREKKESFPLTVTSAQKNPTAFYLCASSIGEGYEQFFGPGTRLTVL.

The V and J genes are TRBV28 and TRBJ1-1; D not resolved. Trimming cost V 2 bases and J 6 bases, with 13 bases left between them. The germline gives CDR1 MDHEN, CDR2 SYDVKM. This CDR3 region has 14 residues. The CDR3 sequence: CASSLKLSVAEAFF. The CDR3 coding sequence is TGTGCCAGCAGTTTAAAGTTGAGCGTCGCTGAAGCTTTCTTT.

Only one count was recorded for this clone. The rearrangement joins TRBV5-5 to TRBJ1-5; D unresolved. The germline CDR1 and CDR2 sequences are SGHKS and YYEKEE (reference sequence). Trimming removed 1 base at V and 3 bases at J, with 5 bases between. CDR3 length: 13 amino acids. The CDR3 sequence: CASSLSFNQPQHF. The CDR3 DNA is TGTGCCAGCAGCTTGAGCTTCAATCAGCCCCAGCATTTT.

The genes are TRBV6-5 and TRBJ1-6; D is possibly TRBD1 (6 bases). This CDR3 is 15 amino acids long. Trimming stripped 0 bases from V and 10 bases from J, with 13 bases between. Germline assignment: CDR1 MNHEY and CDR2 SVGAGI. CDR3 region: CASSYSRGGGSPLHF. The CDR3 DNA reads TGTGCCAGCAGTTACTCTAGGGGCGGGGGCTCACCCCTCCACTTT.

The chain employs TRBV4-1 and TRBJ2-1; 14 bases align to TRBD2. V shed 3 bases and J 9 bases; nucleotides not matched to a gene: 7. This CDR3 is built from 16 residues. Germline lookup yields CDR1 MGHRA and CDR2 YSYEKL. CDR3 amino acids: CASSHRLAGGPGEQFF. The DNA of the CDR3 is TGCGCCAGCAGCCACCGACTAGCGGGAGGGCCCGGTGAGCAGTTCTTC.

The chain combines TRBV27 with TRBJ2-1, with TRBD2 matching 14 bases. This CDR3 contains 14 residues. The V gene's germline CDR1 is MNHEY and CDR2 SMNVEV (reference sequence). With 8 bases clipped from V and 9 bases from J, the junction kept 6 bases outside the gene matches. The CDR3 region is CASGTSGRIGEQFF. CDR3 DNA: TGTGCCAGCGGGACTAGCGGGAGAATAGGTGAGCAGTTCTTC.

The CDR3 here is CASSLWGAVGTEAFF. The CDR3 nucleotides are TGCGCCAGCAGCTTGTGGGGAGCGGTGGGCACTGAAGCTTTCTTT. The chain links TRBV5-1 to TRBJ1-1; no reliable D call. V was cut by 1 base and J by 4 bases, with 14 bases left in between. Germline CDR1 and CDR2: SGHRS and YFSETQ. This CDR3 spans 15 amino acids.

The V gene is TRBV5-1, the J gene TRBJ1-1, with D uncertain. V lost 0 bases and J lost 7, with 10 bases in between. This CDR3 has 13 amino acids. Germline assignment: CDR1 SGHRS and CDR2 YFSETQ. The CDR3 here is CASSLAGNFEAFF. The CDR3 region has the DNA TGCGCCAGCAGCTTGGCGGGGAATTTTGAAGCTTTCTTT.

The chain has TRBV5-1 and TRBJ2-5, with TRBD2 matching over 11 bases. CDR3 length: 15 amino acids. Per germline, CDR1 SGHRS and CDR2 YFSETQ. V lost 0 bases, J lost 2 bases, and 0 bases stayed unmatched. CDR3 in amino acids: CASSLGLAGQETQYF. The CDR3 DNA reads TGCGCCAGCAGCTTGGGACTAGCGGGACAAGAGACCCAGTACTTC.

The rearrangement joins TRBV9 to TRBJ2-1; the match to TRBD2 covers 13 bases. The CDR3 has 22 residues. Germline V gene data show CDR1 as SGDLS and CDR2 as YYNGEE. With V trimmed by 0 bases and J by 3 bases, 18 bases remained unmatched. CDR3 sequence reads: CASSVGTATSGRAPKIYNEQFF. The CDR3 coding sequence is TGTGCCAGCAGCGTAGGTACGGCTACTAGCGGGAGGGCACCAAAGATCTACAATGAGCAGTTCTTC. Using reference TRBV9 and TRBJ2-1 for the parts outside the CDR3, the full variable domain is DSGVTQTPKHLITATGQRVTLRCSPRSGDLSVYWYQQSLDQGLQFLIQYYNGEERAKGNILERFSAQQFPDLHSELNLSSLELGDSALYFCASSVGTATSGRAPKIYNEQFFGPGTRLTVL.

The chain carries TRBV10-3 and TRBJ2-1, with D possibly TRBD2 on 5 matching bases. The CDR3 runs to 14 residues. The germline V gene has CDR1 ENHRY and CDR2 SYGVKD. Between the trimmed V and J ends, which lost 2 bases and 6 bases, there was a span of 11 bases. CDR3 nucleotides: TGTGCCATCAGTGAGCCTAGGGAGATCAATGAGCAGTTCTTC. Translating gives CAISEPREINEQFF.

The J gene is TRBJ1-1, the V gene TRBV5-1; D remains ambiguous. Germline V gene lookup returns CDR1 SGHRS and CDR2 YFSETQ. There are 12 residues in the CDR3. V dropped 0 bases and J dropped 8 bases, with 8 bases sitting between them. The CDR3 protein is CASSLGQAEAFF. CDR3 sequence (DNA): TGCGCCAGCAGCTTGGGGCAGGCCGAAGCTTTCTTT.

The table lists this clone with a few counts. DNA for the CDR3: TGTGCCAGCAGTTTCGGACAGCCAAAGAACACTGAAGCTTTCTTT. It codes for CASSFGQPKNTEAFF. The J gene is TRBJ1-1, the V gene TRBV28, with D possibly TRBD1 on 6 matching bases. CDR1 MDHEN and CDR2 SYDVKM come from the germline V gene. This CDR3 is 15 amino acids long. Trimming stripped 3 bases from V and 1 base from J, with 12 bases between.

The V call is TRBV18, the J call TRBJ1-4, with D maybe TRBD1 (5 bases). CDR1 is KGHSH, CDR2 LQKENI, per germline. This CDR3 is built from 15 residues. V lost 3 bases to trimming and J lost 8 bases, with 16 bases between them. This CDR3 reads CASSPSGSWVEKLFF. CDR3 sequence (DNA): TGTGCCAGCTCACCCTCAGGGTCTTGGGTAGAAAAACTGTTTTTT.

This rearrangement joins TRBV19 to TRBJ1-5, with D perhaps TRBD1 (5 bases). The CDR3 loop spans 17 amino acids. The V gene lost 3 bases and the J gene lost 3 bases, with 18 bases spanning the gap. Germline V gene sequence: CDR1 LNHDA, CDR2 SQIVND (reference sequence). The CDR3, as DNA: TGTGCCAGTAGTATCCTTCACCAACGACAGCCCAATCAGCCCCAGCATTTT. Amino acid sequence: CASSILHQRQPNQPQHF.

The chain has TRBV5-1 and TRBJ1-2; D is perhaps TRBD1 (5 bases). The CDR3 is 16 amino acids. Trimming removed 2 bases at V and 0 bases at J, with 14 bases between. CDR1 and CDR2 (germline): SGHRS, YFSETQ. CDR3 coding DNA: TGCGCCAGCAGCTTCTCGCAGGGTATAGCTAACTATGGCTACACCTTC. Protein: CASSFSQGIANYGYTF.

The chain is built from TRBV7-6 and TRBJ2-2, with a possible D match to TRBD2 (5 bases). The CDR3 covers 14 residues. The germline gives CDR1 SGHVS, CDR2 FNYEAQ. V lost 5 bases and J lost 5, with 12 bases in between. CDR3 residues: CASSKRPGTGELFF. The CDR3 DNA reads as TGTGCCAGCAGCAAGCGGCCCGGGACCGGGGAGCTGTTTTTT.

The rearrangement joins TRBV19 to TRBJ2-1; 10 positions match TRBD2. In germline, CDR1 is LNHDA, CDR2 SQIVND (reference sequence). CDR3 size: 14 residues. J lost 6 bases, V lost 10 bases, and 9 bases had no gene match. CDR3 amino acids: CATCWTSGTNEQFF. CDR3 bases: TGTGCCACCTGTTGGACTAGCGGTACCAATGAGCAGTTCTTC.

The V and J genes are TRBV29-1 and TRBJ1-1; 11 positions agree with TRBD1. The V segment lost 5 bases and the J segment 4 bases; nucleotides outside the gene matches: 3. The CDR3 spans 13 residues. Germline CDR1 SQVTM, CDR2 ANQGSEA. CDR3 DNA sequence: TGCAGCGTTTGGACAGGGGGCCGCACTGAAGCTTTCTTT. Translated, it gives CSVWTGGRTEAFF.

The CDR3 region has the DNA TGCGCCAGCAGCGGCCGGGACAGGGAATCCCCCGAGCAGTACTTC. Protein product: CASSGRDRESPEQYF. The chain links TRBV10-1 to TRBJ2-7, with 9 positions matching TRBD1. After removal of 6 bases from V and 6 bases from J, the junction contained 12 bases not matched to a gene. The CDR3 loop spans 15 amino acids. CDR1 is WNHNN, CDR2 SYGVQD, per germline (reference sequence).

This chain joins TRBV30 and TRBJ2-1; D call uncertain. With 1 base removed from V and 4 bases from J, the gap between germline ends came to 5 bases. Germline V lookup: CDR1 GTSNPN, CDR2 SVGIG (reference sequence). The CDR3 covers 12 residues. The CDR3 loop reads CAWSAPYNEQFF. In nucleotides, the CDR3 is TGTGCCTGGAGTGCCCCATACAATGAGCAGTTCTTC.

This chain connects TRBV11-2 to TRBJ1-3; D unresolved. The CDR3 length is 14 residues. The germline CDR1 and CDR2 sequences are SGHAT and FQNNGV. V lost 2 bases, J lost 2 bases, and 7 bases lay in between. The CDR3 coding sequence is TGTGCCAGCAGCTTATTCCTTCCTGGAAACACCATATATTTT. Residues: CASSLFLPGNTIYF.

The chain is built from TRBV28 and TRBJ2-6; 7 positions match TRBD2. V lost 6 bases, J lost 0 bases, and 8 bases stayed unmatched. The germline V gene has CDR1 MDHEN and CDR2 SYDVKM. This CDR3 spans 17 amino acids. The CDR3 region has the DNA TGTGCCAGCAGGGGGGGAGGGTTGGGCTCTGGGGCCAACGTCCTGACTTTC. It codes for CASRGGGLGSGANVLTF.

The chain carries TRBV30 and TRBJ2-4; 7 positions match TRBD2. The germline CDR1 and CDR2 sequences are GTSNPN and SVGIG (reference sequence). J was trimmed by 0 bases and V by 2 bases; bases with no gene match: 4. This CDR3 has 15 amino acids. The CDR3 nucleotides are TGTGCCTGGAGTCTCCGGGAGGTAGCCAAAAACATTCAGTACTTC. Translated, it gives CAWSLREVAKNIQYF.

The genes are TRBV25-1 and TRBJ2-7, with D maybe TRBD1 (5 bases). This CDR3 contains 14 residues. Germline V gives CDR1 MGHDK, CDR2 SYGVNS. V was trimmed by 6 bases and J by 2 bases, leaving 14 bases between them. CDR3 nucleotide sequence: TGTGCCAGCAGGAAGAACAGGAGCCCCTACGAGCAGTACTTC. Its protein product is CASRKNRSPYEQYF.

The chain couples TRBV6-5 to TRBJ2-7; TRBD1 matches at 12 bases. The germline CDR1 and CDR2 sequences are MNHEY and SVGAGI. This CDR3 region has 14 residues. After removal of 4 bases from V and 4 bases from J, the junction contained 2 bases not matched to a gene. DNA of the CDR3: TGTGCCAGCAGTTGGGGACAGGGGGCTTACGAGCAGTACTTC. It codes for CASSWGQGAYEQYF.

This chain connects TRBV21-1 to TRBJ2-3; TRBD1, the table's D call, was not compared with the DNA. TRBV21-1 is a pseudogene segment. There are 19 residues in the CDR3. The CDR3 nucleotides read TGTGCCAGCAGCAGATCGCTCTATCCCCAGGGTCAAAGAACAGATACGCAGTATTTT. Encoded protein: CASSRSLYPQGQRTDTQYF.

This clone has only a few counts. This chain joins TRBV5-4 and TRBJ2-2; 9 positions agree with TRBD1. Germline values: CDR1 SGHNT, CDR2 YYREEE (reference sequence). CDR3 length equals 14 residues. V was clipped by 6 bases and J by 6 bases; unmatched bases: 6. CDR3 protein: CASTSTGGPGELFF. CDR3 nucleotides: TGTGCCAGCACCTCAACAGGGGGCCCCGGGGAGCTGTTTTTT.